The 6 T cell receptor beta chains presented below share a single source sample, sequenced in a study of blood T cell repertoires in COVID-19. Assay used: immunoSEQ multiplex PCR; TCRdb lists only in-frame clones, some missing. The table shows some 85,000 clones, with more than 65% occurring only once. Sequencing was performed on peripheral blood. These receptors all stem from an elderly woman with active or convalescent COVID-19.

The chain uses TRBV19 and TRBJ1-2; 12 bases line up with TRBD1. Germline-derived CDR1 and CDR2 are LNHDA and SQIVND (reference sequence). The junction had 5 bases not matched to a gene; V was cut back by 3 bases and J by 12 bases. This CDR3 comprises 13 residues. The CDR3 loop reads CASSMLGQGANTF. DNA for the CDR3: TGTGCCAGTAGTATGTTGGGACAGGGGGCAAACACCTTC.

This clone is a singleton in its sample. The chain has TRBV19 and TRBJ1-2; D possibly corresponds to TRBD1 (5 bases). The CDR3 totals 15 residues. The germline V and J ends were trimmed by 3 bases and 2 bases, with 13 bases remaining between them. The germline V gene has CDR1 LNHDA and CDR2 SQIVND (reference sequence). CDR3 nucleotides: TGTGCCAGTAGTATTGGCAGGGCTCTAAACTATGGCTACACCTTC. This sequence encodes CASSIGRALNYGYTF.

The chain joins TRBV6-2 or TRBV6-3 to TRBJ1-2, with 7 bases fitting TRBD1. The length of the CDR3 is 13 residues. The ends lost 2 bases at V and 8 bases at J; junction bases unmatched: 5. Germline CDR1 and CDR2: MNHEY and SVGEGT. This CDR3 reads CASSYPQGDGYTF. DNA of the CDR3: TGTGCCAGCAGTTACCCCCAGGGGGACGGCTACACCTTC.

The genes are TRBV20-1 and TRBJ1-2; D is possibly TRBD1 (5 bases). V shed 5 bases and J shed 7 bases, with 11 bases lying between them. Per germline, CDR1 DFQATT and CDR2 SNEGSKA (reference sequence). The CDR3 runs to 11 residues. The CDR3 loop reads CSASPGSGYTF. In nucleotides, the CDR3 is TGCAGTGCTTCCCCAGGGTCTGGCTACACCTTC.

This clone occurred many times. Additional DNA sequences in this sample encode the identical CDR3. The chain is built from TRBV5-1 and TRBJ1-3; no reliable D call. There are 13 residues in the CDR3. Per the germline V gene, CDR1 is SGHRS and CDR2 is YFSETQ. Trimming removed 0 bases at V and 4 bases at J, with 5 bases between. The CDR3 region is CASSLAEGNTIYF. The CDR3 DNA is TGCGCCAGCAGCTTGGCCGAGGGAAACACCATATATTTT.

V and J are TRBV4-1 and TRBJ2-1, with 7 bases aligning to TRBD1. This CDR3 is 16 amino acids long. Germline CDR1 is MGHRA and CDR2 is YSYEKL. V lost 5 bases to trimming and J lost 9 bases; unmatched junction nucleotides: 16. CDR3 sequence reads: CASSSPRNKTGSEQFF. CDR3 DNA: TGCGCCAGCAGCTCGCCAAGGAACAAGACAGGGAGTGAGCAGTTCTTC.